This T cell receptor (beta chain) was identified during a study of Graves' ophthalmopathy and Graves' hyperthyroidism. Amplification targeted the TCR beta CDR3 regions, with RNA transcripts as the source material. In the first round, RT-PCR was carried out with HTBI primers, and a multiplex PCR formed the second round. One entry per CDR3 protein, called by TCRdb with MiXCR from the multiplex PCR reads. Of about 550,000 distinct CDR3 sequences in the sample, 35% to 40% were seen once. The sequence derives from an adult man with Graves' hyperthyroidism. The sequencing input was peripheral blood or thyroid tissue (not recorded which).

The CDR3 DNA reads TGTGCCAGCAGCTTAGCGCGGGCCAATCAGCCCCAGCATTTT. Protein: CASSLARANQPQHF. The gene calls are TRBV7-9 and TRBJ1-5, with D uncertain. The CDR3 is made up of 14 amino acids. With 0 bases removed from V and 3 bases from J, the gap between germline ends came to 6 bases. CDR1 SEHNR and CDR2 FQNEAQ come from the germline V gene (reference sequence).